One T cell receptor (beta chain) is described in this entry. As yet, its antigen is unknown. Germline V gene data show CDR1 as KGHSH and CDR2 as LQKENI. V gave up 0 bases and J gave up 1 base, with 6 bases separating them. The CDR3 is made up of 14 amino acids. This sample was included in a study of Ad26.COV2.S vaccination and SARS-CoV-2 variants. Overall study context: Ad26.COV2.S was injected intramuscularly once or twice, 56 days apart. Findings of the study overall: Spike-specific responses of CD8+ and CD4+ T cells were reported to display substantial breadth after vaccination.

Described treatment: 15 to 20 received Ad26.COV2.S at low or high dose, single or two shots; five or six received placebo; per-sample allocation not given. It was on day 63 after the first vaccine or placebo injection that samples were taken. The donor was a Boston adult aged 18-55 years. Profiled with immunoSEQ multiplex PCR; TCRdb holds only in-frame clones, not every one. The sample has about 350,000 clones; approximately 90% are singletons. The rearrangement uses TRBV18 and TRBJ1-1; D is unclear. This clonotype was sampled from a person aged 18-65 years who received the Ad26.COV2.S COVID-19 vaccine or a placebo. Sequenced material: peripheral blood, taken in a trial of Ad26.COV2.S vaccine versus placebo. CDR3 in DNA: TGTGCCAGCTCACCACCGGGAACGAACACTGAAGCTTTCTTT. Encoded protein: CASSPPGTNTEAFF. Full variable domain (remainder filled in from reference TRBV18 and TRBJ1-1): NAGVMQNPRHLVRRRGQEARLRCSPMKGHSHVYWYRQLPEEGLKFMVYLQKENIIDESGMPKERFSAEFPKEGPSILRIQQVVRGDSAAYFCASSPPGTNTEAFFGQGTRLTVV.